This T cell receptor beta chain was sequenced in a study of T cells in Graves' hyperthyroidism and ophthalmopathy (dated by TCRdb to the late 2010s). Describing the broader study: Peripheral blood was collected at initial diagnosis, before any treatment. A discovery cohort of about a hundred patients, approximately 45 with Graves' ophthalmopathy and 55 to 60 with stable Graves' hyperthyroidism, was used to find distinguishing TCR V-J signatures. Prospective prediction of ophthalmopathy was tested in an independent validation cohort of some 19 hyperthyroidism patients and 17 patients who later progressed to ophthalmopathy. The approximately 97 discovery patients were randomly divided into training and test sets at a 7:3 ratio. In addition, the study compared T-cell repertoires in thyroid tissue and in blood from a handful of Graves' hyperthyroidism patients. After blood sampling, hyperthyroidism patients were treated with methimazole at a starting dose of 30 mg daily, and ophthalmopathy patients were treated with high-dose intravenous methylprednisolone. TCR Vbeta CDR3 sequencing of fewer than 150 peripheral blood samples (under 45 ophthalmopathy, 75 to 85 hyperthyroidism and roughly 17 progressor patients) is reported in the paper.

TCR beta CDR3 regions were amplified from RNA transcripts. The first round of RT-PCR for the TCR CDR3 was performed with the HTBI primer set and the Qiagen OneStep RT-PCR kit. The libraries were constructed in a second round of multiplex PCR and then size-selected and purified. Sequencing of the libraries was done on an Illumina HiSeq2000 using paired-end 100 bp reads. The authors processed their data as follows. SOAPnuke was used to process the raw data, throwing out any read that contained adapters or uncalled bases, had a mean Phred below 15, or lacked an exact constant-primer or identifier match. COPE v1.2.5 was used to merge the high-quality paired reads, and each unique nucleotide sequence was defined as a clonotype. Clonotypes were aligned to IMGT TRBV, TRBD and TRBJ reference segments using MiTCR v1.1. The analysis included only V-J combinations with a frequency above 0.0001, which together covered around 99% of the repertoires. A TCS score was defined as the ratio of F50 (clonal expansion) to E x V (chaos), with BLOSUM62-based TCRdist applied between CDR3 peptides within each V-J. Welch's t-statistics and random forest reduced some 510 V-J features to some 14, which were used in a naive Bayes classifier (R e1071). The raw public data were reprocessed by TCRdb itself: fastp quality trimming at Q25, MiXCR clonotype calling, in-frame beta chains only. A single entry per CDR3 protein holds the most common genes and DNA from its merged rows. TCRdb's processing, not the authors', yielded these V and J calls. This sample has approximately 610,000 distinct CDR3 sequences in its table, and roughly a sixth of those were observed once. About 17% of the sample is held by the ten biggest clonotypes.

The investigation overall reported the following: A model built on a 13 V-J signature distinguished ophthalmopathy from stable hyperthyroidism, reaching 85% to 90% sensitivity and about 81% specificity in cross-validation and 80%/75% in testing. No statistical method was used to set the sample size in advance, and investigators knew the group allocation. Most expanded thyroid clonotypes (frequency above 0.001) were also detected in blood, a finding suggesting that blood repertoires may reflect thyroid immune responses. In validation, the model predicted progression to ophthalmopathy with roughly 66% sensitivity and approximately 78% specificity, a median of around six months before onset.

Graves' hyperthyroidism was defined as stable when no progression to ophthalmopathy occurred over 18 months of follow-up. The hyperthyroidism patients were between 18 and 65 years old and newly diagnosed, with a disease duration of less than 2 months. Any patient with an uncontrolled infection, another autoimmune disease, pregnancy or lactation was excluded. Diagnoses relied on clinical symptoms, serum thyroxine and TRAb, thyroid ultrasound and orbital computed tomography. Ficoll-Paque density gradient centrifugation was used to isolate PBMCs from approximately 11 ml of fresh peripheral blood. Total RNA was extracted using Trizol reagent, and RNA quality was assessed on an Agilent 2100 Bioanalyzer. This clonotype has a handful of counts. Its binding antigen is unknown. Within one base of it there is no much larger clone, and no base qualities were kept. V is pared back by 9 bases and J by 5 bases, with 8 bases lying between the germline termini. In the germline V gene, CDR1 corresponds to WSHSY and CDR2 to SAAADI. Reading from cysteine to phenylalanine, the CDR3 counts 10 amino acids. The read is trimmed to its CDR3 DNA, 30 bases read in frame from base 1.

The clonotype originates from a woman in her late teens or twenties with Graves' hyperthyroidism. Rearrangement joined TRBV10-2 to TRBJ2-7; no D segment can be confidently identified. Sequencing input: blood. The DNA is as follows: TGCGCCAGTTTAAGCGACGAGCAGTACTTC. It is translated as CASLSDEQYF.